These 21 T cell receptor beta chains share one sample of origin, sequenced in a study of beta chain features in type 1 diabetes. Study-wide points: Shorter TCRB CDR3s, moderately but significantly so, were found in Type 1 diabetes patients in all four CD4+ subsets.

Since all of the isolated RNA was reverse transcribed, expressed TCRB transcripts were what got sequenced. Assay used: immunoSEQ multiplex PCR; TCRdb lists only in-frame clones, some missing. The sample holds roughly 340,000 clones, around 12% seen once. No antigen is known for these receptors. Specimen: naive CD4+ T cells from blood. These receptors originate from a woman younger than 35 with type 1 diabetes.

The chain is built from TRBV9 and TRBJ2-3; D might be TRBD1 (6 bases). The CDR3 has 14 amino acids. In germline, CDR1 is SGDLS, CDR2 YYNGEE. The V end was cut by 0 bases, the J end by 6 bases, with 11 bases between. The DNA for the CDR3 is TGTGCCAGCAGCGTAGGGGGGCGCGATGATACGCAGTATTTT. This sequence encodes CASSVGGRDDTQYF.

This clone was seen more than once but under ten times. The chain joins TRBV5-5 to TRBJ2-6; 8 positions match TRBD1. J was trimmed by 2 bases and V by 0 bases; bases with no gene match: 10. The CDR3 totals 19 residues. CDR1 and CDR2 from the germline V gene are SGHKS and YYEKEE (reference sequence). CDR3 amino acids: CASSLGQGKTGTGANVLTF. The CDR3 region has the DNA TGTGCCAGCAGCTTGGGACAGGGGAAGACAGGAACTGGGGCCAACGTCCTGACTTTC.

The table lists this clone with a few counts. CDR3 in DNA: TGTGCCACCAGCAGAGATCAAATTGGGGGGTCAGAGACCCAGTACTTC. This sequence encodes CATSRDQIGGSETQYF. The gene calls are TRBV15 and TRBJ2-5, with D possibly TRBD2 on 6 matching bases. CDR3 size: 16 residues. Trimming left V 0 bases short and J 4 bases short, with 15 bases between. In germline, CDR1 is LNHNV, CDR2 YYDKDF (reference sequence).

This clone turned up a few times. The gene calls are TRBV28 and TRBJ2-7; D remains ambiguous. Germline V gene sequence: CDR1 MDHEN, CDR2 SYDVKM. CDR3 length: 13 amino acids. Trimming pared 3 bases from V and 2 bases from J, leaving 8 bases between. In DNA form, the CDR3 reads TGTGCCAGCAGTTTTGAGGCCCCCTACGAGCAGTACTTC. This translates into CASSFEAPYEQYF.

On this clone: A junction boundary mismatches the germline segment, possibly from a read error. The rearrangement uses TRBV15 and TRBJ1-2; the D gene is possibly TRBD1 (5 bases). The CDR3 contains 13 residues. Germline assignment: CDR1 LNHNV and CDR2 YYDKDF (reference sequence). In DNA form, the CDR3 reads TGTGCCACCGGCAGAGTGCCCCAGGGTGGCTACACCTTC. Translated, it gives CATGRVPQGGYTF.

This clone was counted between two and nine times. The chain recombines TRBV2 with TRBJ2-1; 7 nucleotides line up with TRBD1. The CDR3 spans 14 residues. Trimming removed 7 bases from V and 7 bases from J; junction bases left unmatched: 10. The germline gives CDR1 SNHLY, CDR2 FYNNEI. The CDR3 DNA reads as TGTGCCAGCATAATAGGGACAGCATCAAATGAGCAGTTCTTC. Its translation: CASIIGTASNEQFF.

There are a few counts of this clone. The genes are TRBV5-4 and TRBJ2-1, with 7 bases fitting TRBD2. The CDR3 runs 12 residues. The germline CDR1 and CDR2 sequences are SGHNT and YYREEE (reference sequence). With 7 bases clipped from V and 9 bases from J, the junction kept 7 bases outside the gene matches. CDR3 sequence (DNA): TGTGCCAGCGAGTTGTGGGGGGGTGAGCAGTTCTTC. Translating it yields CASELWGGEQFF.

In this sample, this clone turned up a few times. The chain couples TRBV12-5 to TRBJ2-7; D gene ambiguous. The V end lost 4 bases, the J end lost 5 bases, and 18 bases lay between the germline ends. Germline assignment: CDR1 LGHNT and CDR2 FRNRAP. CDR3 size: 15 residues. The chain's CDR3 is CASGSCRGHLNEQYF. The CDR3 nucleotides read TGTGCTAGTGGTTCCTGCCGAGGCCATCTCAACGAGCAGTACTTC.

This clone showed up just a few times. The DNA for the CDR3 is TGTGCCAGCTCACCAACGACAGGGGGCACGAGCAATCAGCCCCAGCATTTT. Protein product: CASSPTTGGTSNQPQHF. V usage is TRBV18 and J usage is TRBJ1-5; 10 nucleotides line up with TRBD1. The V and J ends lost 2 bases and 1 base, in that order; junction bases with no gene match: 5. CDR1 is KGHSH and CDR2 is LQKENI in the germline V gene. The CDR3 has 17 amino acids. Supplemented by reference TRBV18 and TRBJ1-5, the full variable domain reads NAGVMQNPRHLVRRRGQEARLRCSPMKGHSHVYWYRQLPEEGLKFMVYLQKENIIDESGMPKERFSAEFPKEGPSILRIQQVVRGDSAAYFCASSPTTGGTSNQPQHFGDGTRLSIL.

The table lists this clone with a few counts. At one of its ends the junction is not consistent with the germline gene, which may arise from a read error. The CDR3 sequence: CASTRRETQHF. The CDR3 DNA reads TGTGCCAGCACGCGGCGGGAGACCCAGCACTTC. The chain carries TRBV2 and TRBJ2-5; 7 nucleotides line up with TRBD2. Germline assignment: CDR1 SNHLY and CDR2 FYNNEI. CDR3 length: 11 amino acids.

V and J are TRBV5-1 and TRBJ1-5; 8 bases are shared with TRBD1. J lost 8 bases, V lost 3 bases, and 10 bases had no gene match. CDR1 and CDR2 (germline): SGHRS, YFSETQ. CDR3 size: 15 residues. CDR3 residues: CASSSGTGIFEPQHF. In DNA form, the CDR3 reads TGCGCCAGCAGCTCGGGGACAGGCATCTTCGAGCCCCAGCATTTT.

This sequence joins TRBV11-2 and TRBJ2-3; 8 bases are a match to TRBD2. The CDR3 consists of 14 residues. V shed 6 bases and J 0 bases; nucleotides not matched to a gene: 2. Germline loops: CDR1 SGHAT, CDR2 FQNNGV. Written as DNA, the CDR3 is TGTGCCAGCAGAATAGCGGGGAGCACAGATACGCAGTATTTT. This translates into CASRIAGSTDTQYF.

A few counts support this clone. The rearrangement links TRBV7-3 to TRBJ2-7; TRBD2 agrees at 10 bases. The CDR3 contains 15 residues. In germline, CDR1 is SGHTA, CDR2 FQGTGA. Germline trimming cut 6 bases from V and 3 bases from J; bases unmatched to any gene: 8. CDR3 protein: CASRQKREGRYEQYF. The DNA of the CDR3 is TGTGCCAGCAGACAAAAGCGGGAGGGCCGCTACGAGCAGTACTTC.

The V and J genes are TRBV15 and TRBJ2-5; maybe TRBD2 (6 bases). V lost 11 bases and J 1 base, leaving 17 bases between the germline ends. From germline, CDR1 is LNHNV and CDR2 YYDKDF (reference sequence). This CDR3 spans 14 amino acids. CDR3: CAAAGRLGQETQYF. The CDR3 DNA is TGTGCCGCCGCGGGACGTCTAGGCCAAGAGACCCAGTACTTC.

The rearrangement links TRBV7-9 to TRBJ2-1, with 10 bases aligning to TRBD2. V gave up 0 bases and J gave up 8 bases; unmatched junction bases: 7. This CDR3 has 16 amino acids. In germline, CDR1 is SEHNR, CDR2 FQNEAQ (reference sequence). The CDR3 sequence: CASSLAVSSGSHEQFF. The DNA of the CDR3 is TGTGCCAGCAGCTTAGCTGTCTCTAGCGGGAGTCATGAGCAGTTCTTC.

The J gene is TRBJ1-2, the V gene TRBV14; D is perhaps TRBD1 (6 bases). Per germline, CDR1 SGHDN and CDR2 FVKESK. V was shortened by 4 bases and J by 4 bases, with 10 bases between the two germline ends. The CDR3 runs 13 residues. The CDR3 loop reads CASSPNRAYGYTF. The CDR3 nucleotides are TGTGCCAGCAGCCCAAACAGGGCCTATGGCTACACCTTC.

V and J are TRBV7-2 and TRBJ2-4, with 10 bases identical to TRBD2. Germline V CDR1 and CDR2: SGHTA, FQGNSA. Losses at the gene ends were 2 bases for V and 5 bases for J; bases not matched to a gene: 6. The length of the CDR3 is 16 residues. The CDR3 is CASSLSLAGVQNIQYF. Here the CDR3 DNA reads TGTGCCAGCAGCTTATCTCTAGCGGGGGTCCAAAACATTCAGTACTTC.

This clone was counted only a few times. V usage is TRBV29-1 and J usage is TRBJ2-3; weak D call: TRBD2 (6 bases). The germline V gene encodes CDR1 SQVTM and CDR2 ANQGSEA. V lost 3 bases, J lost 0 bases, and 10 bases lay in between. The length of the CDR3 is 14 residues. The CDR3: CSVEAGSSTDTQYF. The CDR3 nucleotides read TGCAGCGTTGAGGCGGGGTCTAGCACAGATACGCAGTATTTT.

This clone was detected only a few times. The chain couples TRBV18 to TRBJ1-2, with TRBD1 as a possible D gene (5 bases). Germline CDR1 and CDR2: KGHSH and LQKENI. This CDR3 has 16 amino acids. Trimming stripped 1 base from V and 6 bases from J, with 18 bases between. The CDR3 DNA reads TGTGCCAGCTCACCACGCAGGGCTGAGCGCGGGGATGGCTACACCTTC. It translates to CASSPRRAERGDGYTF. The whole variable domain, remainder taken from reference TRBV18 and TRBJ1-2, is NAGVMQNPRHLVRRRGQEARLRCSPMKGHSHVYWYRQLPEEGLKFMVYLQKENIIDESGMPKERFSAEFPKEGPSILRIQQVVRGDSAAYFCASSPRRAERGDGYTFGSGTRLTVV.

This clone was seen more than once but under ten times. CDR3 nucleotides: TGTGCCAGCAGCCCGCCTAGCAGCTCCTACGAGCAGTACTTC. Residues: CASSPPSSSYEQYF. V and J are TRBV7-9 and TRBJ2-7; possibly TRBD2 for D (5 bases). Deletions cut 5 bases from V and 0 bases from J, with 11 bases between. This CDR3 has 14 residues. CDR1 is SEHNR, CDR2 FQNEAQ, per germline (reference sequence).

This clone was observed a handful of times. The V call is TRBV27, the J call TRBJ1-4; tentatively, D is TRBD1 (6 bases). Germline V gives CDR1 MNHEY, CDR2 SMNVEV (reference sequence). V lost 6 bases to trimming and J lost 12 bases, with 20 bases between them. The CDR3 has 14 residues. CDR3 DNA: TGTGCCAGCAGCTCCGGGGCCGTTTACAGGGAACTGTTTTTT. It is translated as CASSSGAVYRELFF.